This section outlines one TCR beta chain sequence together with its context. Its antigen is still unknown. Amplification used 60 Vbeta primers and 13 Jbeta primers. Repertoires were generated with immunoSEQ multiplex PCR, while TCRdb's copy carries only in-frame clones and drops some. In the table there are approximately 190,000 clones, roughly 80% of which are singletons. CDR3 length: 14 residues. The V end lost 4 bases, the J end lost 3 bases, and 13 bases lay between the germline ends. The germline V gene encodes CDR1 MNHNS and CDR2 SASEGT. These data come from a study of cytomegalovirus exposure and HLA in healthy donors. Overall study findings and caveats: Earlier analysis looked at TCR beta V segments, and most were productive about 87% or about 30% of the time. Presence/absence analyses assumed roughly uniform sequencing depth across donors, which may not hold.

This chain connects TRBV6-1 to TRBJ2-7; the D gene is possibly TRBD1 (8 bases). The sequenced sample consisted of PBMCs. This clonotype was sampled from a man aged 35 to 55 in good health and CMV-seropositive. DNA for the CDR3: TGTGCCAGCAGTGCCACAGGGGGGGACTACGAGCAGTACTTC. This encodes CASSATGGDYEQYF.